A selection of T cell receptor beta chains follows, all from one sample in a study of graft-versus-host responses after intestinal transplantation. No antigens are known for them. Some clones are missing from TCRdb's copy, which holds only in-frame ones; the method was immunoSEQ multiplex PCR. The repertoire holds roughly 92,000 clones, with about 88% as singletons. The sample in question was unstimulated CD4+ T cells sorted from spleen or lymph node cells, obtained before transplant. Receptor source: a human donor who was the organ donor for an intestinal transplant. Both conserved end residues are part of each CDR3. D genes are given only for firm matches. A clone size is listed for some rows: how often the clone was seen (once, few, many), or a class if it is expanded.

size	V	J	D	DNA	CDR3
.	TRBV18	TRBJ1-3	.	TGTGCCAGCTCACCATCTCCGGGTGGAAACACCATATATTTT	CASSPSPGGNTIYF
.	TRBV9	TRBJ2-7	.	TGTGCCAGCAGCGCCGGGAAGCGGGTGGCCTACGAGCAGTACTTC	CASSAGKRVAYEQYF
once	TRBV7-8	TRBJ2-7	.	TGTGCCAGCAGCTTAGACGAGGTCTACGAGCAGTACTTC	CASSLDEVYEQYF
.	TRBV6-4	TRBJ2-2	.	TGTGCCAGCCAAATGCAGGAGGCTTGGGGGGAGCTGTTTTTT	CASQMQEAWGELFF
.	TRBV4-2	TRBJ2-3	.	TGTGCCAGCAGCCAAGAGGGAGCCGGCGGGAATACGCAGTATTTT	CASSQEGAGGNTQYF
.	TRBV4-1	TRBJ2-1	TRBD2	TGCGCCAGCAGCCAACGTCGGCCTACTAGCGGGGACAATGAGCAGTTCTTC	CASSQRRPTSGDNEQFF
.	TRBV2	TRBJ2-1	TRBD2	TGTGCCAGCAGGCCTAGACTAGCGGGACTCCCCGATGAGCAGTTCTTC	CASRPRLAGLPDEQFF
.	TRBV5-1	TRBJ2-1	.	TGCGCCAGCAGCTTCCGCGACAGCTCCTACAATGAGCAGTTCTTC	CASSFRDSSYNEQFF
.	TRBV19	TRBJ2-3	TRBD2	TGTGCCAGTAGCCACTCCCGACTAGCGGGGGACACAGATACGCAGTATTTT	CASSHSRLAGDTDTQYF
.	TRBV7-3	TRBJ2-7	.	TGTGCCAGCAGCTCAGGGACAAGCTCCTACGAGCAGTACTTC	CASSSGTSSYEQYF
.	TRBV5-1	TRBJ1-1	.	TGCGCCAGCAGCTTTACATCGGGCACTGAAGCTTTCTTT	CASSFTSGTEAFF
.	TRBV5-4	TRBJ1-1	.	TGTGCCAGCAGCCCTGGTTGGGGAAGCGCGGGAGCTTTCTTT	CASSPGWGSAGAFF
.	TRBV12-5	TRBJ1-6	TRBD1	TGTGCTAGTGGTTTGGGACAGGGAAATAATTCACCCCTCCACTTT	CASGLGQGNNSPLHF
.	TRBV7-2	TRBJ2-5	TRBD1	TGTGCCAGCAGCTTAGCTGAGACAGGGTTGGAGACCCAGTACTTC	CASSLAETGLETQYF
.	TRBV2	TRBJ1-2	.	TGTGCCAGCAGTTACCTGGTCGGCTATGGCTACACCTTC	CASSYLVGYGYTF
.	TRBV28	TRBJ1-5	.	TGTGCCAGCACCCGGGGGGGCACCCTCAATCAGCCCCAGCATTTT	CASTRGGTLNQPQHF
.	TRBV7-2	TRBJ1-2	.	TGTGCCAGCAGCTTAGTCCTACCTAACTATGGCTACACCTTC	CASSLVLPNYGYTF
.	TRBV20-1	TRBJ1-2	.	TGCAGAGTCACAGGAAACTATGGCTACACCTTC	CRVTGNYGYTF